This passage covers 29 T cell receptor beta chains from one sample sequenced in a study of blood T cell repertoires in COVID-19. The data were produced by immunoSEQ multiplex PCR, yet TCRdb's version contains in-frame clones alone and is incomplete. The profile shows over 50,000 clones, approximately 86% of them singletons. The sample taken for sequencing was peripheral blood. Receptors originate from a human donor in a cohort sampled during active COVID-19.

For this clone: The junction does not match germline at one end; this may be a read error. The CDR3 sequence is CASSERGGNAEAFF. The CDR3 nucleotides are TGTGCCAGCAGTGAACGGGGGGGGAACGCTGAAGCTTTCTTT. V is TRBV6-1 and J is TRBJ1-1; TRBD1 is a possible D gene (5 bases). The CDR3 length is 14 residues. Germline values: CDR1 MNHNS, CDR2 SASEGT.

The CDR3 protein is CASSLLGSGISDTQYF. CDR3 sequence (DNA): TGCGCCAGCAGCTTGCTAGGGAGCGGGATCTCAGATACGCAGTATTTT. The chain combines TRBV5-1 with TRBJ2-3, with 7 bases lining up with TRBD2. Germline CDR1 is SGHRS and CDR2 is YFSETQ. The V segment lost 1 base and the J segment 4 bases; nucleotides outside the gene matches: 9. This CDR3 is built from 16 residues.

This clone has a count of ten or more. CDR3 protein: CASSYFSGELFF. CDR3 in DNA: TGTGCCAGCAGTTATTTCTCCGGGGAGCTGTTTTTT. The J gene is TRBJ2-2, the V gene TRBV6-2 or TRBV6-3; D is uncertain. The CDR3 covers 12 residues. V was clipped by 3 bases and J by 6 bases, with 5 bases between them. Germline-derived CDR1 and CDR2 are MNHEY and SVGEGT.

The gene calls are TRBV6-5 and TRBJ1-2; 8 bases align to TRBD1. This CDR3 is built from 12 residues. V shed 6 bases, J shed 7 bases, and the junction held 4 bases outside the gene matches. The germline V gene encodes CDR1 MNHEY and CDR2 SVGAGI. As DNA, the CDR3 is TGTGCCAGCAGCCCGACAGGGGCTGGCTACACCTTC. Translating gives CASSPTGAGYTF.

This clone is a singleton in its sample. This chain joins TRBV7-9 and TRBJ1-4; no definite D call. Per the germline V gene, CDR1 is SEHNR and CDR2 is FQNEAQ (reference sequence). V lost 2 bases and J lost 8, with 6 bases in between. The CDR3 is made up of 12 amino acids. DNA for the CDR3: TGTGCCAGCAGCTTAAGAGGGGAAAAACTGTTTTTT. Translated, it gives CASSLRGEKLFF.

J is TRBJ1-1 and V is TRBV29-1, with a tentative D call TRBD1 (6 bases). The CDR3 is 14 amino acids. Germline CDR1 reads SQVTM; CDR2 reads ANQGSEA. V lost 1 base and J 0 bases, leaving 9 bases between the germline ends. The DNA of the CDR3 is TGCAGCGTTGAAGTAAGGGGGATGAACACTGAAGCTTTCTTT. This sequence encodes CSVEVRGMNTEAFF.

The chain uses TRBV6-4 and TRBJ2-1; D not resolved. The ends were cut back, 6 bases at V and 3 bases at J, with 12 bases in the middle. CDR1 is MRHNA and CDR2 is SNTAGT in the germline V gene. This CDR3 is built from 14 residues. CDR3 amino acids: CASRADTLYNEQFF. DNA for the CDR3: TGTGCCAGCAGAGCAGACACGCTCTACAATGAGCAGTTCTTC.

The V call is TRBV21-1, the J call TRBJ2-3; the D call in the table, TRBD1, was not verified against the DNA. TRBV21-1 is a known pseudogene. CDR3 length equals 15 residues. In DNA form, the CDR3 reads TGTGCCAGCAGCCCCTGGGACAGGGCCACAGATACGCAGTATTTT. Its translation is CASSPWDRATDTQYF.

In the case of this clone: Other nucleotide sequences from this sample produce the same CDR3. This sequence joins TRBV10-2 and TRBJ2-1, with TRBD1 as a possible D gene (6 bases). V dropped 2 bases and J dropped 8 bases, with 7 bases sitting between them. Germline CDR1 and CDR2: WSHSY and SAAADI. The CDR3 loop spans 12 amino acids. CDR3 sequence (DNA): TGCGCCAGCAGTGAGGGGGGCGATGAGCAGTTCTTC. This gives the protein CASSEGGDEQFF.

The chain links TRBV2 to TRBJ1-1; D might be TRBD1 (6 bases). CDR1 and CDR2 (germline): SNHLY, FYNNEI. The CDR3 has 14 amino acids. V dropped 2 bases and J dropped 6 bases, with 13 bases sitting between them. The CDR3 reads CASSESRGGSEAFF. The CDR3, as DNA: TGTGCCAGCAGTGAATCAAGGGGGGGCTCTGAAGCTTTCTTT.

The V gene is TRBV27, the J gene TRBJ2-7; a weak D match, TRBD2 (7 bases). V shed 3 bases and J shed 6 bases, with 15 bases lying between them. CDR1 is MNHEY, CDR2 SMNVEV, per germline (reference sequence). This CDR3 has 14 residues. The CDR3 spells CASSFRGGKSEQYF. The CDR3 DNA sequence: TGTGCCAGCAGTTTTAGGGGGGGCAAAAGCGAGCAGTACTTC.

The chain uses TRBV27 and TRBJ2-7; 10 nucleotides align to TRBD1. From germline, CDR1 is MNHEY and CDR2 SMNVEV (reference sequence). CDR3 length equals 15 residues. V lost 7 bases, J lost 5 bases, and 11 bases stayed unmatched. The CDR3 protein is CASTPTGTGVHEQYF. In DNA form, the CDR3 reads TGTGCCAGCACCCCTACCGGGACAGGGGTCCACGAGCAGTACTTC.

The DNA of the CDR3 is TGTGCCAGCAGTCGAAGCGGGAGTAGAAGCAATGAGCAGTTCTTC. It encodes CASSRSGSRSNEQFF. The chain uses TRBV7-9 and TRBJ2-1, with 8 bases matching TRBD2. V was clipped by 6 bases and J by 6 bases; unmatched bases: 10. This CDR3 has 15 residues. Germline V lookup: CDR1 SEHNR, CDR2 FQNEAQ (reference sequence). Complete variable domain (other parts from reference TRBV7-9 and TRBJ2-1): DTGVSQNPRHKITKRGQNVTFRCDPISEHNRLYWYRQTLGQGPEFLTYFQNEAQLEKSRLLSDRFSAERPKGSFSTLEIQRTEQGDSAMYLCASSRSGSRSNEQFFGPGTRLTVL.

V gene TRBV7-6 combines with J gene TRBJ2-1, with 7 bases lining up with TRBD2. Germline assignment: CDR1 SGHVS and CDR2 FNYEAQ. This CDR3 is built from 15 residues. V dropped 3 bases and J dropped 8; count of bases not matched to a gene: 10. CDR3 sequence (DNA): TGTGCCAGCAGCTTTCCCGCTAGCGGAATCCATGAGCAGTTCTTC. This encodes CASSFPASGIHEQFF.

V and J are TRBV6-5 and TRBJ2-7, with a weak D call TRBD2 (6 bases). Germline V gene sequence: CDR1 MNHEY, CDR2 SVGAGI. The V gene lost 2 bases and the J gene lost 2 bases, with 10 bases spanning the gap. The CDR3 extends over 14 amino acids. CDR3 coding DNA: TGTGCCAGCAGTTACCGGGGGATCCCCTACGAGCAGTACTTC. Its translation: CASSYRGIPYEQYF.

V usage is TRBV10-3 and J usage is TRBJ1-4; no clear D. This CDR3 has 14 residues. V shed 2 bases and J shed 4 bases, with 8 bases lying between them. Germline V gene sequence: CDR1 ENHRY, CDR2 SYGVKD. CDR3 in amino acids: CAISEPKINEKLFF. Here the CDR3 DNA reads TGTGCCATCAGTGAGCCTAAAATTAATGAAAAACTGTTTTTT.

The genes are TRBV12-3 or TRBV12-4 and TRBJ1-4; possible D gene TRBD1, 5 bases. The CDR3 spans 13 residues. V lost 2 bases and J 8 bases, leaving 9 bases between the germline ends. Written as DNA, the CDR3 is TGTGCCAGCAGTTTACAGGGCGCCGAAAAACTGTTTTTT. Its protein is CASSLQGAEKLFF.

This sequence joins TRBV6-5 and TRBJ1-5; TRBD1 is a possible D gene (6 bases). Trimming took off 7 bases at V and 3 bases at J, with 10 bases between the two ends. The germline CDR1 and CDR2 sequences are MNHEY and SVGAGI. The CDR3 runs 13 residues. CDR3 residues: CASKRQVNQPQHF. CDR3 nucleotides: TGTGCCAGCAAGAGACAGGTCAATCAGCCCCAGCATTTT.

This chain joins TRBV10-2 and TRBJ2-1, with D unresolved. Per germline, CDR1 WSHSY and CDR2 SAAADI. CDR3 length: 13 residues. Trimming removed 5 bases from V and 3 bases from J, with 8 bases in between. In DNA, the CDR3 is TGCGCCAGCAGTTCCTACCGCTACAATGAGCAGTTCTTC. Translating it yields CASSSYRYNEQFF.

The chain carries TRBV19 and TRBJ1-2; D perhaps matches TRBD1 (5 bases). Germline assignment: CDR1 LNHDA and CDR2 SQIVND (reference sequence). The CDR3 consists of 11 residues. Between the trimmed V and J ends, which lost 10 bases and 7 bases, there was a span of 13 bases. The CDR3 loop is CATSSRVGYTF. The CDR3 nucleotides are TGTGCCACCTCGTCCAGGGTTGGCTACACCTTC.

The gene calls are TRBV28 and TRBJ1-2; 9 nucleotides match TRBD1. Trimming cost V 6 bases and J 8 bases; bases outside gene matches: 7. This CDR3 spans 13 amino acids. Per germline, CDR1 MDHEN and CDR2 SYDVKM. In DNA form, the CDR3 reads TGTGCCAGCAGGGGGACAGGGAAGAACGGCTACACCTTC. Protein sequence: CASRGTGKNGYTF.

V usage is TRBV6-5 and J usage is TRBJ1-5; 8 nucleotides agree with TRBD1. The CDR3 loop spans 15 amino acids. V lost 6 bases and J lost 1; bases outside the gene matches: 5. CDR1 is MNHEY and CDR2 is SVGAGI in the germline V gene. The CDR3 loop is CASRGTGGSNQPQHF. DNA of the CDR3: TGTGCCAGCAGGGGAACAGGGGGGAGCAATCAGCCCCAGCATTTT.

This chain uses TRBV18 with TRBJ1-2, with a weak D call TRBD1 (5 bases). The CDR3 sequence is 16 residues long. Between the trimmed V and J ends, which lost 3 bases and 0 bases, there was a span of 14 bases. Germline V gene lookup returns CDR1 KGHSH and CDR2 LQKENI. The CDR3 sequence is CASSPDRGRANYGYTF. The CDR3 bases are TGTGCCAGCTCACCTGACAGAGGAAGAGCTAACTATGGCTACACCTTC.

The chain combines TRBV19 with TRBJ2-7, with 12 nucleotides matching TRBD1. The CDR3 has 14 residues. Germline CDR1 and CDR2: LNHDA and SQIVND (reference sequence). V trimming: 8 bases; J trimming: 4 bases; junction bases outside the gene matches: 6. The CDR3 bases are TGTGCCAGTCGCGGGACAGGGGGCGAATACGAGCAGTACTTC. Translation: CASRGTGGEYEQYF.

The rearrangement uses TRBV14 and TRBJ1-6; D unresolved. CDR1 is SGHDN and CDR2 is FVKESK in the germline V gene. This CDR3 spans 13 amino acids. V was trimmed by 2 bases and J by 7 bases, leaving 6 bases between them. CDR3 DNA: TGTGCCAGCAGCCAAAACGAGAATTCACCCCTCCACTTT. It is translated as CASSQNENSPLHF.

This clone turned up a few times. The chain joins TRBV30 to TRBJ2-7; 7 bases match TRBD1. The CDR3 is 14 residues long. Germline V gene data show CDR1 as GTSNPN and CDR2 as SVGIG (reference sequence). The J segment lost 3 bases and the V segment lost 1 base, leaving 6 bases of the junction unmatched. The CDR3: CAWSAGTAFYEQYF. In DNA, the CDR3 is TGTGCCTGGAGTGCCGGGACAGCCTTCTACGAGCAGTACTTC.

The chain combines TRBV3-1 (or the pseudogene TRBV3-2) with TRBJ1-1, with D unclear. This CDR3 has 17 amino acids. With 4 bases removed from V and 0 bases from J, the gap between germline ends came to 18 bases. CDR1 is LGHDT, CDR2 YNNKEL, per germline (reference sequence). This CDR3 is CASSPIRLERVNTEAFF. CDR3 bases: TGTGCCAGCAGCCCAATTCGGCTTGAGAGGGTGAACACTGAAGCTTTCTTT.

This sequence joins TRBV6-6 and TRBJ2-1; 12 bases map to TRBD2. V shed 0 bases and J 9 bases; nucleotides not matched to a gene: 3. This CDR3 contains 15 residues. The germline V gene has CDR1 MNHNY and CDR2 SVGAGI (reference sequence). DNA for the CDR3: TGTGCCAGCAGTTACTCGACTAGCGGGAGTCGTGAGCAGTTCTTC. Protein product: CASSYSTSGSREQFF.

V gene TRBV19 combines with J gene TRBJ1-1; possibly TRBD1 for D (5 bases). The germline V and J ends were trimmed by 3 bases and 5 bases, with 10 bases remaining between them. The CDR3 is 13 amino acids. The V gene's germline CDR1 is LNHDA and CDR2 SQIVND (reference sequence). The CDR3 nucleotides read TGTGCCAGTAGTATCAGGGCTGTTACTGAAGCTTTCTTT. It specifies CASSIRAVTEAFF.